Listed below are T cell receptor beta chains from one sample, sequenced in a study of radiotherapy plus CTLA-4 blockade in lung cancer. TCRdb keeps only in-frame clones here, not all; method: immunoSEQ multiplex PCR. The sample contains fewer than 70,000 clones, approximately 79% of which appear only once. The sequenced sample was peripheral blood, obtained from a patient treated with radiotherapy plus ipilimumab. The receptors were sampled from a human donor with non-small cell lung cancer who had a complete response to radiotherapy plus ipilimumab. Both conserved end residues are part of each CDR3.

j_call,v_call,cdr3_aa
TRBJ2-5,TRBV27,CASSPAVRAETQYF
TRBJ2-7,TRBV9,CASSATPDSSYEQYF
TRBJ2-5,TRBV7-2,CASSRGQEETQYF
TRBJ1-1,TRBV19,CASTTDRTHMNTEAFF
TRBJ1-5,TRBV5-1,CASSRGQEGQPQHF
TRBJ1-2,TRBV10-3,CAIRSQGLYGYTF
TRBJ2-7,TRBV5-1,CASSLVLGRGYEQYF
TRBJ1-4,TRBV2,CASRETGPPGEKLFF
TRBJ1-1,TRBV18,CASFYTGTEKAFF
TRBJ2-1,TRBV28,CASWGQGTSYNEQFF
TRBJ1-5,TRBV19,CASSIMVGEGAHF
TRBJ1-2,TRBV2,CASSAGQGNYGYTF
TRBJ2-3,TRBV7-9,CASSLARPNVPDTQYF
TRBJ2-2,TRBV29-1,CITGLAGPEGTGELFF
TRBJ2-1,TRBV10-3,CAISNSNSSYNEQFF
TRBJ1-1,TRBV10-3,CAIRMTANTEAFF
TRBJ2-1,TRBV10-1,CASSVGGDYNEQFF
TRBJ1-4,TRBV9,CASSVVGTGSEKLFF
TRBJ2-5,TRBV5-1,CASSLTGAYQETQYF
TRBJ1-6,TRBV7-2,CASSRQGLNSPLHF